This passage covers 2 T cell receptor beta chains from one sample sequenced in a study of PD-L1 blockade in urothelial cancer. Specified time point: peripheral blood 6 weeks after treatment start. TCRdb keeps only in-frame clones here, not all; method: immunoSEQ multiplex PCR. Found here are around 69,000 clones, 91% of them singletons; the top ten hold 0.87%. The material sequenced was PBMCs, taken around atezolizumab (anti-PD-L1) treatment. The receptors originated from a woman aged 80 or older with urothelial cancer.

The chain carries TRBV2 and TRBJ1-5; maybe TRBD1 (5 bases). The CDR3 is 14 residues long. CDR1 and CDR2 from the germline V gene are SNHLY and FYNNEI. The germline V and J ends were trimmed by 3 bases and 5 bases, with 11 bases remaining between them. CDR3 nucleotides: TGTGCCAGCAGTGACCTCGGCAGGGATCAGCCCCAGCATTTT. Residues: CASSDLGRDQPQHF.

This clone was observed once. This chain connects TRBV7-9 to TRBJ2-7, with 10 bases identical to TRBD1. The CDR3 extends over 15 amino acids. The germline V gene has CDR1 SEHNR and CDR2 FQNEAQ (reference sequence). Trimming took 1 base from V and 0 from J; bases not matched to a gene: 0. CDR3 amino acids: CASSLGTGGSYEQYF. The CDR3 coding sequence is TGTGCCAGCAGCTTAGGGACAGGGGGCTCCTACGAGCAGTACTTC.